Listed here are 11 T cell receptor beta chains from one sample, sequenced in a study of T cells after posttransplantation cyclophosphamide. Profiling relied on immunoSEQ multiplex PCR, and the TCRdb table lists in-frame clones only, not all of them. This sample comprises about 25,000 clones, none seen once only. Sequencing was done on a sample of PBMCs. The receptor source for this set is a woman aged 50 to 65 in good health, CMV-negative, and a related stem cell transplant donor.

This clone showed up many times. The CDR3 region has the DNA TGTGCCAGCAGCTTAAGTTCGGGGGGGGTGTCGGGAGAGCAGTTCTTC. Encoded protein: CASSLSSGGVSGEQFF. The rearrangement uses TRBV7-9 and TRBJ2-1; 8 positions match TRBD2. The CDR3 is 16 amino acids. V was pared by 2 bases and J by 10 bases, with 13 bases of the junction left unmatched. CDR1 and CDR2 from the germline V gene are SEHNR and FQNEAQ (reference sequence).

At least ten counts were recorded for this clone. The rearrangement joins TRBV19 to TRBJ1-5; D not resolved. Germline values: CDR1 LNHDA, CDR2 SQIVND (reference sequence). V shed 7 bases and J shed 6 bases, with 19 bases lying between them. The CDR3 sequence is 15 residues long. In DNA, the CDR3 is TGTGCCAGTAAGGAAGTGGGAGGTAATAGTCAGCCCCAGCATTTT. Amino acid sequence: CASKEVGGNSQPQHF.

This clone was counted at least ten times. The chain's CDR3 is CASSRAGASTDTQYF. CDR3 DNA: TGCGCCAGCAGCCGAGCGGGTGCTAGCACAGATACGCAGTATTTT. The rearrangement joins TRBV5-1 to TRBJ2-3; possibly TRBD2 for D (6 bases). CDR1 is SGHRS, CDR2 YFSETQ, per germline. Trimming cost V 4 bases and J 0 bases, with 12 bases left between them. CDR3 length: 15 residues.

This clone was recorded at least ten times. The rearrangement uses TRBV7-2 and TRBJ2-5, with D possibly being TRBD1 (6 bases). Trimming cost V 7 bases and J 4 bases, with 16 bases left between them. CDR3 size: 14 residues. The germline V gene encodes CDR1 SGHTA and CDR2 FQGNSA. This CDR3 reads CASNPTGPGETQYF. CDR3 DNA sequence: TGTGCCAGCAACCCGACAGGTCCGGGAGAGACCCAGTACTTC.

This clone was observed at least ten times. V and J are TRBV5-1 and TRBJ2-5, with D possibly TRBD1 on 6 matching bases. Germline V gene sequence: CDR1 SGHRS, CDR2 YFSETQ. V lost 1 base to trimming and J lost 2 bases, with 15 bases between them. This CDR3 is 16 amino acids long. The CDR3 region has the DNA TGCGCCAGCAGCTTGTCGGGGACAAAAGTTCAAGAGACCCAGTACTTC. This encodes CASSLSGTKVQETQYF.

This clone came up many times. V and J are TRBV4-3 and TRBJ1-1; D perhaps matches TRBD1 (5 bases). The V and J ends lost 0 bases and 6 bases respectively, with 20 bases between them. CDR3 size: 17 residues. Germline V lookup: CDR1 LGHNA, CDR2 YSLEER. CDR3 protein: CASSQDQGREGSAEAFF. CDR3 sequence (DNA): TGCGCCAGCAGCCAAGATCAAGGCAGGGAGGGTTCGGCTGAAGCTTTCTTT.

This clone appeared many times. The CDR3 DNA is TGTGCCAGCAGTGTCACGTTACAGTACCAAGAGACCCAGTACTTC. Protein: CASSVTLQYQETQYF. The V gene is TRBV2, the J gene TRBJ2-5; D gene unclear. This CDR3 is 15 amino acids long. Germline assignment: CDR1 SNHLY and CDR2 FYNNEI. Trimming left V 4 bases short and J 0 bases short, with 12 bases between.

This clone was observed many times. The gene calls are TRBV6-7 and TRBJ2-7, with a tentative D call TRBD2 (7 bases). TRBV6-7 is marked as an open reading frame, function uncertain. The CDR3 runs 17 residues. The germline V and J ends were trimmed by 11 bases and 3 bases, with 29 bases remaining between them. The CDR3 DNA is TGTGCCCCAGAAGGGGGGGGGTGTCTTTTACACCGCTACGAGCAGTACTTC. Translation gives CAPEGGGCLLHRYEQYF.

This clone was detected many times. CDR3 DNA: TGTGCCAGCAGTGATTGGGGTGGACTAGCGGGGGGCTCCTACGAGCAGTACTTC. It encodes CASSDWGGLAGGSYEQYF. V and J are TRBV2 and TRBJ2-7, with TRBD2 matching over 14 bases. The V gene's germline CDR1 is SNHLY and CDR2 FYNNEI. The trim removed 3 bases at V and 0 bases at J, leaving 7 bases unmatched. The CDR3 totals 18 residues.

This clone was recorded at least ten times. The junction does not match germline at one end; this may be a read error. This sequence joins TRBV19 and TRBJ2-7; 7 positions agree with TRBD1. CDR1 and CDR2 from the germline V gene are LNHDA and SQIVND (reference sequence). CDR3 length: 14 amino acids. The CDR3, as DNA: TGTGCCAGTAGTACCCGGGACAGACTCTACGGGCAGTACTTC. It encodes CASSTRDRLYGQYF.

This clone was recorded at least ten times. The genes are TRBV19 and TRBJ2-2; D not resolved. Germline V gene lookup returns CDR1 LNHDA and CDR2 SQIVND (reference sequence). Trimming pared 4 bases from V and 9 bases from J, leaving 9 bases between. The CDR3 length is 12 residues. The CDR3 region has the DNA TGTGCCAGTAGTACCCAACTCAGGGAGCTGTTTTTT. Translating it yields CASSTQLRELFF.